This is a list of T cell receptor beta chains from one sample in a study of metastatic and nonmetastatic thyroid tumors. MiXCR re-clonotyped the PCR reads for TCRdb. The sample shows tens of thousands of clones, 20% to 25% of them seen only once. The material sequenced was blood. These receptors all come from a female donor with papillary thyroid cancer or a benign thyroid nodule (not recorded which). Some clones in this sample may be carry-over from other donors' samples. The CDR3 runs from the conserved cysteine through the conserved F or W. A D gene is named only where the DNA matches it firmly. Size is stated for part of the rows, as once, few or many counts, or as a class when the clone is expanded.

V: TRBV4-3
D: -
size: -
length: 14
J: TRBJ2-1
CDR3: CASSQDWGPNDQLF
DNA: TGCGCCAGCAGCCAAGATTGGGGTCCCAATGATCAGCTCTTC

V: TRBV5-6
D: -
size: -
length: 12
J: TRBJ1-2
CDR3: CASNEANYGYTF
DNA: TGTGCCAGCAATGAAGCGAACTATGGCTACACCTTC

V: TRBV6-1
D: -
size: many
length: 13
J: TRBJ1-4
CDR3: CASRPEGGEKLFF
DNA: TGTGCCAGCAGGCCCGAGGGGGGTGAAAAACTGTTTTTT

V: TRBV11-2
D: -
size: -
length: 14
J: TRBJ2-2
CDR3: CASTVRPNTGELFF
DNA: TGTGCCAGCACTGTCCGTCCGAACACCGGGGAGCTGTTTTTT

V: TRBV12-3/TRBV12-4
D: -
size: medium-sized
length: 13
J: TRBJ2-1
CDR3: CASSPSVISEQFF
DNA: TGTGCCAGCAGTCCCTCAGTTATTAGTGAGCAGTTCTTC

V: TRBV12-3/TRBV12-4
D: TRBD1
size: -
length: 14
J: TRBJ1-5
CDR3: CASSPGQPNQPQHF
DNA: TGTGCCAGCAGCCCGGGACAGCCCAATCAGCCCCAGCATTTT

V: TRBV20-1
D: TRBD1
size: many
length: 13
J: TRBJ1-3
CDR3: CSARSGQRNTIYF
DNA: TGCAGTGCTAGATCGGGACAGAGAAACACCATATATTTT

V: TRBV11-3
D: TRBD2
size: many
length: 15
J: TRBJ2-5
CDR3: CASSQGLAGAETQYF
DNA: TGTGCCAGCAGCCAGGGACTAGCGGGAGCGGAGACCCAGTACTTC

V: TRBV6-1
D: TRBD2
size: few
length: 16
J: TRBJ2-1
CDR3: CASSPVRAGARNEQFF
DNA: TGTGCCAGCAGTCCCGTCCGGGCGGGAGCTAGGAATGAGCAGTTCTTC

V: TRBV11-3
D: TRBD1
size: -
length: 16
J: TRBJ2-5
CDR3: CASSLGGTGVQETQYF
DNA: TGTGCCAGCAGCTTAGGCGGGACAGGGGTGCAAGAGACCCAGTACTTC

V: TRBV12-3/TRBV12-4
D: TRBD2
size: -
length: 17
J: TRBJ2-3
CDR3: CANIRAGTSGRTDTQYF
DNA: TGTGCCAACATCCGCGCAGGGACTAGCGGGCGCACAGATACGCAGTATTTT

V: TRBV20-1
D: TRBD1
size: few
length: 14
J: TRBJ1-5
CDR3: CSASSTGERQPRHF
DNA: TGCAGTGCTAGCAGTACAGGGGAACGCCAGCCCCGGCATTTT

V: TRBV7-2
D: TRBD1
size: many
length: 16
J: TRBJ1-2
CDR3: CASSLGAGQGNYGYTF
DNA: TGTGCCAGCAGCTTAGGTGCGGGACAGGGGAACTATGGCTACACCTTC

V: TRBV30
D: -
size: few
length: 13
J: TRBJ1-1
CDR3: CAWSAEMNTEAFF
DNA: TGTGCCTGGAGTGCGGAGATGAACACTGAAGCTTTCTTT

V: TRBV7-7
D: TRBD1
size: -
length: 14
J: TRBJ2-1
CDR3: CASSPGGSNNDQFF
DNA: TGTGCTAGCAGCCCAGGGGGCAGTAACAATGATCAGTTCTTC

V: TRBV20-1
D: -
size: many
length: 13
J: TRBJ2-3
CDR3: CSANIGSTDTQYF
DNA: TGCAGTGCCAACATTGGGTCGACAGATACGCAGTATTTT

V: TRBV28
D: TRBD1
size: -
length: 13
J: TRBJ1-2
CDR3: CASSDRGLGGYTF
DNA: TGTGCCAGCTCGGACAGGGGGCTGGGGGGCTACACCTTC

V: TRBV5-6
D: -
size: many
length: 11
J: TRBJ2-1
CDR3: CASSLAYEQFF
DNA: TGTGCCAGCAGCTTGGCCTATGAGCAGTTCTTC

V: TRBV20-1
D: -
size: many
length: 13
J: TRBJ2-1
CDR3: CSAREPYGMWQFF
DNA: TGCAGTGCTAGAGAGCCCTACGGTATGTGGCAGTTCTTC

V: TRBV20-1
D: -
size: many
length: 13
J: TRBJ2-1
CDR3: CSARDLQGVRLFF
DNA: TGCAGTGCTAGAGATCTCCAAGGGGTAAGGCTGTTCTTC

V: TRBV7-2
D: -
size: many
length: 14
J: TRBJ2-5
CDR3: CASSLGSGGETQYF
DNA: TGTGCCAGCAGCTTAGGATCGGGGGGCGAGACCCAGTACTTC

V: TRBV6-2/TRBV6-3
D: -
size: few
length: 14
J: TRBJ1-1
CDR3: CASSYVWADTEAFF
DNA: TGTGCCAGCAGTTATGTTTGGGCGGACACTGAAGCTTTCTTT

V: TRBV30
D: -
size: many
length: 12
J: TRBJ1-6
CDR3: CAWRQGNSPLHF
DNA: TGTGCCTGGAGACAGGGTAATTCACCCCTCCACTTT

V: TRBV28
D: TRBD1
size: few
length: 14
J: TRBJ2-7
CDR3: CASSSDREVNEQYF
DNA: TGTGCCAGCAGTTCAGACAGGGAAGTTAACGAGCAGTACTTC

V: TRBV11-2
D: TRBD2
size: -
length: 16
J: TRBJ2-7
CDR3: CASSLVPGGSVYEQYF
DNA: TGTGCCAGCAGCTTAGTACCTGGCGGGAGCGTCTACGAGCAGTACTTC

V: TRBV12-3/TRBV12-4
D: -
size: few
length: 14
J: TRBJ2-7
CDR3: CASSLQRSSYEQYF
DNA: TGTGCCAGCAGTCTACAGAGGAGCTCCTACGAGCAGTACTTC

V: TRBV30
D: -
size: -
length: 13
J: TRBJ1-5
CDR3: CAWRRDTTQPQHF
DNA: TGTGCCTGGAGAAGGGACACTACACAGCCCCAGCATTTT

V: TRBV7-7
D: -
size: -
length: 18
J: TRBJ2-7
CDR3: CASSLGPVDGASAYEQYF
DNA: TGTGCCAGCAGCTTAGGACCGGTGGACGGGGCGAGCGCCTACGAGCAGTACTTC

V: TRBV30
D: -
size: many
length: 16
J: TRBJ2-7
CDR3: CAWSVLPIQSSYEQYF
DNA: TGTGCCTGGAGTGTACTCCCTATTCAGTCATCCTACGAGCAGTACTTC

V: TRBV6-5
D: -
size: -
length: 13
J: TRBJ1-2
CDR3: CASSSETGSCYTF
DNA: TGTGCCAGCAGTTCCGAAACCGGCTCTTGCTACACCTTC

V: TRBV16
D: -
size: -
length: 13
J: TRBJ1-5
CDR3: CASSPQSNQPQHF
DNA: TGTGCCAGCAGCCCTCAGAGCAATCAGCCCCAGCATTTT

V: TRBV27
D: TRBD2
size: few
length: 18
J: TRBJ2-7
CDR3: CASSLDGTSGLGTYEQYF
DNA: TGTGCCAGCAGTTTAGACGGGACTAGCGGGTTAGGTACCTACGAGCAGTACTTC

V: TRBV5-1
D: -
size: many
length: 14
J: TRBJ2-5
CDR3: CASSRWQGEETQYF
DNA: TGCGCCAGCAGTCGGTGGCAGGGCGAAGAGACCCAGTACTTC

V: TRBV30
D: -
size: many
length: 14
J: TRBJ1-1
CDR3: CAWRRGSLVPEAFF
DNA: TGTGCCTGGAGGAGGGGCTCCCTAGTTCCTGAAGCTTTCTTT

V: TRBV2
D: -
size: once
length: 16
J: TRBJ2-7
CDR3: CASSDSVPSVGGGQYF
DNA: TGTGCCAGCAGTGACTCGGTCCCGTCAGTAGGTGGGGGGCAGTACTTC

V: TRBV15
D: -
size: many
length: 15
J: TRBJ2-7
CDR3: CATSRDELAIHEQYF
DNA: TGTGCCACCAGCAGAGATGAATTAGCGATACACGAGCAGTACTTC

V: TRBV28
D: -
size: -
length: 12
J: TRBJ1-1
CDR3: CARGRGWGEAFF
DNA: TGTGCCAGAGGAAGGGGTTGGGGTGAAGCTTTCTTT

V: TRBV3-1
D: -
size: few
length: 14
J: TRBJ1-2
CDR3: CASSQGGLSYGYTF
DNA: TGTGCCAGCAGCCAAGGGGGGCTGAGCTATGGCTACACCTTC

V: TRBV11-1
D: -
size: -
length: 16
J: TRBJ1-2
CDR3: CASSLSTVLANYGYTF
DNA: TGTGCCAGCAGCTTAAGCACAGTCCTAGCTAACTATGGCTACACCTTC

V: TRBV28
D: -
size: -
length: 12
J: TRBJ2-1
CDR3: CASTPGGLEQFF
DNA: TGTGCCAGCACCCCTGGGGGGCTTGAGCAGTTCTTC

V: TRBV24-1
D: -
size: few
length: 18
J: TRBJ1-1
CDR3: CATSDCDGSKRGNTEAFF
DNA: TGTGCCACCAGTGATTGTGACGGTAGCAAAAGGGGGAACACTGAAGCTTTCTTT

V: TRBV6-2/TRBV6-3
D: -
size: -
length: 12
J: TRBJ1-1
CDR3: CASNKRGSEAFF
DNA: TGTGCCAGCAACAAACGGGGCAGCGAAGCTTTCTTT

V: TRBV2
D: TRBD2
size: many
length: 14
J: TRBJ2-3
CDR3: CASKTSGSTDTQYF
DNA: TGTGCCAGCAAGACTAGCGGGAGCACAGATACGCAGTATTTT

V: TRBV4-1
D: -
size: -
length: 16
J: TRBJ2-7
CDR3: CASSPRWQIADYEQYF
DNA: TGCGCCAGCAGCCCCAGATGGCAAATAGCGGACTACGAGCAGTACTTC

V: TRBV5-6
D: -
size: many
length: 13
J: TRBJ1-3
CDR3: CASSLAETGTIYF
DNA: TGTGCCAGCAGCTTGGCCGAAACAGGAACCATATATTTT

V: TRBV6-1
D: -
size: medium-sized
length: 13
J: TRBJ1-5
CDR3: CASSEFRNQPQHF
DNA: TGTGCCAGCAGTGAATTCCGGAATCAGCCCCAGCATTTT

V: TRBV19
D: TRBD1
size: -
length: 15
J: TRBJ1-2
CDR3: CASSEKVWTGDGYTF
DNA: TGTGCCAGTAGCGAAAAAGTCTGGACAGGCGATGGCTACACCTTC

V: TRBV28
D: -
size: -
length: 15
J: TRBJ2-3
CDR3: CASTDWGSSTGTQYF
DNA: TGTGCCAGCACCGATTGGGGCAGCAGCACAGGTACGCAGTACTTT

V: TRBV11-2
D: -
size: -
length: 15
J: TRBJ2-6
CDR3: CASSLGSSGANVLTF
DNA: TGTGCCAGCAGCTTGGGCAGCTCTGGGGCCAACGTCCTGACTTTC

V: TRBV9
D: -
size: many
length: 14
J: TRBJ1-6
CDR3: CASSVRGENSPLHF
DNA: TGTGCCAGCAGCGTAAGAGGGGAGAATTCACCCCTCCACTTT

V: TRBV9
D: TRBD1
size: many
length: 15
J: TRBJ2-1
CDR3: CASSVRDSSYNEQFF
DNA: TGTGCCAGCAGCGTCCGGGACAGCTCCTACAATGAGCAGTTCTTC

V: TRBV5-1
D: -
size: few
length: 16
J: TRBJ2-5
CDR3: CASSLGPNPWGETQYF
DNA: TGCGCCAGCAGCTTGGGACCAAACCCATGGGGAGAGACCCAGTACTTC

V: TRBV28
D: -
size: many
length: 16
J: TRBJ1-5
CDR3: CASSRGQYISNQPQHF
DNA: TGTGCCAGCAGCCGAGGACAGTATATCAGCAATCAGCCCCAGCATTTT

V: TRBV11-2
D: TRBD2
size: -
length: 16
J: TRBJ2-1
CDR3: CASSFRGAGDYNEQFF
DNA: TGTGCCAGCAGCTTTAGGGGTGCGGGGGATTACAATGAGCAGTTCTTC

V: TRBV7-9
D: TRBD1
size: -
length: 15
J: TRBJ2-2
CDR3: CASSSWGQGPGELFF
DNA: TGTGCCAGCAGCTCTTGGGGACAGGGGCCCGGGGAGCTGTTTTTT

V: TRBV28
D: -
size: few
length: 15
J: TRBJ2-7
CDR3: CASSSILLTTYEQYF
DNA: TGTGCCAGCAGTTCAATCTTACTAACCACCTACGAGCAGTACTTC

V: TRBV10-3
D: -
size: many
length: 14
J: TRBJ2-1
CDR3: CAISGVQGNNEQFF
DNA: TGTGCCATCAGTGGAGTCCAGGGCAACAATGAGCAGTTCTTC

V: TRBV11-2
D: -
size: -
length: 15
J: TRBJ1-2
CDR3: CASSLIRGPGYGYTF
DNA: TGTGCCAGCAGCTTAATTCGGGGTCCGGGTTATGGCTACACCTTC

V: TRBV6-2/TRBV6-3
D: -
size: -
length: 13
J: TRBJ2-7
CDR3: CANRTPLSYEQYF
DNA: TGTGCCAACAGAACACCATTATCCTACGAGCAGTACTTC

V: TRBV30
D: -
size: many
length: 13
J: TRBJ2-7
CDR3: CASNSDRPYEQYF
DNA: TGTGCCTCAAACTCTGACAGGCCCTACGAGCAGTACTTC